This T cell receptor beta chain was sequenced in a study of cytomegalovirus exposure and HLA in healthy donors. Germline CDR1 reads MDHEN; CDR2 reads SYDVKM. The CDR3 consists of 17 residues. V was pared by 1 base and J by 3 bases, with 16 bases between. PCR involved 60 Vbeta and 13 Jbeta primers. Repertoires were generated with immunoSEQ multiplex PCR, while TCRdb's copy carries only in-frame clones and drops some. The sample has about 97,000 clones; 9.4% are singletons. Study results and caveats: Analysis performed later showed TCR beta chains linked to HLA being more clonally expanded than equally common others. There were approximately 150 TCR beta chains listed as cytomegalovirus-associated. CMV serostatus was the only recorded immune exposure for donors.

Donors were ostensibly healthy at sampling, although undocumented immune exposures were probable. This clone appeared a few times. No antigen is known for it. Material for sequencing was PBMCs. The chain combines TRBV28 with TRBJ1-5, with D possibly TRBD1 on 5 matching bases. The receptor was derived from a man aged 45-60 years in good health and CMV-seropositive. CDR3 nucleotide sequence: TGTGCCAGCAGTTTATTGTTCCTTCGGGGGAACAATCAGCCCCAGCATTTT. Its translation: CASSLLFLRGNNQPQHF.